This T cell receptor (beta chain) was identified in a study of blood T cell repertoires in COVID-19. This CDR3 is built from 16 residues. The germline V gene has CDR1 SNHLY and CDR2 FYNNEI. V shed 5 bases and J 2 bases; nucleotides not matched to a gene: 4. How the authors handled the data: The authors estimated nucleated cell counts from reference gene primer amplification. Assay used: immunoSEQ multiplex PCR; TCRdb lists only in-frame clones, some missing. D and trimming come from the DNA, and the V and J calls and clone size come from that table. The table shows fewer than 700,000 clones, with about 89% occurring only once.

The TCR sequence derives from a woman aged 45-60 years with COVID-19, enrolled during active disease. The chain combines TRBV2 with TRBJ2-1; TRBD2 agrees at 12 bases. The specimen was peripheral blood. CDR3 in DNA: TGTGCCAGCAGTCCCTCTAGCGGGGGGGCCTACAATGAGCAGTTCTTC. It yields the protein CASSPSSGGAYNEQFF.